These T cell receptor beta chains were read from a single sample in a study of blood T cell repertoires in COVID-19. Produced via immunoSEQ multiplex PCR; TCRdb's table is partial and in-frame only. The sample holds about 400,000 clones, more than 80% seen once. Sequencing used peripheral blood. Every receptor here comes from a man between 40 and 49 years old with acute or convalescent COVID-19. Each CDR3 is given with its conserved first and last residue. A D gene is named only where the DNA matches it firmly. Clone size is shown for a subset of rows, as once, few, many or a class of expanded clone.

TRBV18	once	12	TRBJ2-5	-	CASSPIAETQYF	TGTGCCAGCTCACCCATCGCGGAGACCCAGTACTTC
TRBV7-3	-	12	TRBJ1-2	-	CASNGSGSGYTF	TGTGCCAGCAACGGGTCTGGGTCTGGCTACACCTTC
TRBV5-1	once	13	TRBJ2-7	-	CASSLGDTGEQYF	TGCGCCAGCAGCTTGGGGGACACAGGCGAGCAGTACTTC
TRBV10-2	-	14	TRBJ1-2	-	CASRRGTNNYGYTF	TGCGCCAGCAGGAGGGGGACAAATAACTATGGCTACACCTTC
TRBV5-4	-	12	TRBJ2-7	-	CASSFSSYEQYF	TGTGCCAGCAGCTTCTCCTCCTACGAGCAGTACTTC
TRBV5-4	-	15	TRBJ2-7	TRBD1	CASSRPGTGFYEQYF	TGTGCCAGCAGCCGACCTGGGACAGGGTTCTACGAGCAGTACTTC
TRBV6-6	-	13	TRBJ1-2	-	CASSYLGGDGYTF	TGTGCCAGCAGTTACCTAGGGGGAGATGGCTACACCTTC
TRBV28	-	13	TRBJ1-2	-	CASSLNSLYGYTF	TGTGCCAGCAGTTTAAATTCTCTCTATGGCTACACCTTC
TRBV7-2	-	13	TRBJ1-2	TRBD1	CASSLDRGYGYTF	TGTGCCAGCAGCTTAGACAGGGGGTATGGCTACACCTTC
TRBV29-1	-	14	TRBJ2-6	-	CSVQGNSGANVLTF	TGCAGCGTTCAGGGTAACTCTGGGGCCAACGTCCTGACTTTC
TRBV10-2	-	12	TRBJ2-7	-	CASAPGVYEQYF	TGCGCCAGCGCCCCGGGAGTCTACGAGCAGTACTTC
TRBV28	-	15	TRBJ2-7	-	CASSFRGAGFYEQYF	TGTGCCAGCAGCTTTAGGGGCGCCGGGTTTTACGAGCAGTACTTC
TRBV5-1	-	14	TRBJ1-2	TRBD1	CASSATGGRGGYTF	TGCGCCAGCAGCGCAACAGGGGGCAGGGGTGGCTACACCTTC
TRBV5-6	few	14	TRBJ1-1	-	CASSLVVRGTEAFF	TGTGCCAGCAGCTTGGTGGTTAGGGGCACTGAAGCTTTCTTT
TRBV9	-	13	TRBJ1-1	-	CASSSTPGSEAFF	TGTGCCAGCAGCTCCACCCCGGGGTCTGAAGCTTTCTTT
TRBV28	-	13	TRBJ2-7	-	CASSSPPSYEQYF	TGTGCCAGCAGTTCTCCTCCTTCCTACGAGCAGTACTTC
TRBV7-8	-	15	TRBJ2-3	-	CASSLVAGFTDTQYF	TGTGCCAGCAGCTTAGTGGCAGGGTTCACAGATACGCAGTATTTT
TRBV5-1	-	17	TRBJ1-1	TRBD1	CASSLVPMTQGATEAFF	TGCGCCAGCAGCTTGGTTCCTATGACTCAGGGGGCCACTGAAGCTTTCTTT
TRBV4-1	-	15	TRBJ1-1	-	CASSQEPRRYTEAFF	TGCGCCAGCAGCCAAGAGCCGCGAAGATACACTGAAGCTTTCTTT
TRBV5-4	-	17	TRBJ1-1	TRBD1	CASSIGQALPMNTEAFF	TGTGCCAGCAGCATAGGACAGGCGCTACCTATGAACACTGAAGCTTTCTTT
TRBV28	-	15	TRBJ2-3	TRBD1	CASSFGTGVRYTQYF	TGTGCCAGCAGTTTTGGGACAGGGGTCCGATATACGCAGTATTTT
TRBV11-3	-	14	TRBJ1-1	TRBD1	CASSLRTGVAEAFF	TGTGCCAGCAGCTTACGAACAGGGGTAGCTGAAGCTTTCTTT
TRBV7-7	-	16	TRBJ2-5	TRBD1	CASSLGTQGVSETQYF	TGTGCTAGCAGCTTGGGTACACAGGGGGTGAGCGAGACCCAGTACTTC
TRBV18	-	15	TRBJ1-1	TRBD1	CASSPGTGVNTEAFF	TGTGCCAGCTCACCCGGGACAGGGGTGAACACTGAAGCTTTCTTT
TRBV7-9	-	15	TRBJ2-2	-	CASSLLQTNTGELFF	TGTGCCAGCAGCTTATTGCAGACGAACACCGGGGAGCTGTTTTTT
TRBV7-8	-	15	TRBJ1-1	-	CASSITLRTNTEAFF	TGTGCCAGCAGCATCACCCTGAGAACGAACACTGAAGCTTTCTTT
TRBV6-6	-	14	TRBJ2-5	-	CASTRSHSQETQYF	TGTGCCAGCACTCGTTCTCACAGTCAAGAGACCCAGTACTTC
TRBV28	-	16	TRBJ2-7	TRBD1	CASRKGRGQGNYEQYF	TGTGCCAGCAGAAAGGGTCGGGGACAGGGAAACTACGAGCAGTACTTC
TRBV19	-	14	TRBJ2-5	-	CASSAVGGLETQYF	TGTGCCAGTAGTGCCGTAGGCGGGCTAGAGACCCAGTACTTC
TRBV11-2	-	15	TRBJ2-7	-	CASSWGTLGGYEQYF	TGTGCCAGCAGCTGGGGGACTCTAGGAGGGTACGAGCAGTACTTC
TRBV2	once	14	TRBJ1-6	-	CASLGGSYNSPLHF	TGTGCCAGTCTAGGGGGCTCCTATAATTCACCCCTCCACTTT
TRBV27	once	14	TRBJ2-3	-	CASHPREWADTQYF	TGTGCCAGCCACCCCCGGGAGTGGGCAGATACGCAGTATTTT
TRBV6-5	-	14	TRBJ1-1	-	CASSRPGVRTEAFF	TGTGCCAGCAGCCGCCCGGGGGTGAGGACTGAAGCTTTCTTT
TRBV6-6	-	14	TRBJ1-5	-	CASSYSASNQPQHF	TGTGCCAGCAGTTACTCAGCAAGCAATCAGCCCCAGCATTTT
TRBV18	-	17	TRBJ2-3	TRBD1	CASSPLAPTGGKDTQYF	TGTGCCAGCTCACCACTCGCCCCCACAGGGGGGAAAGATACGCAGTATTTT
TRBV6-5	-	15	TRBJ1-6	TRBD1	CASTLPGGEDSPLHF	TGTGCCAGCACTTTACCAGGGGGCGAGGATTCACCCCTCCACTTT